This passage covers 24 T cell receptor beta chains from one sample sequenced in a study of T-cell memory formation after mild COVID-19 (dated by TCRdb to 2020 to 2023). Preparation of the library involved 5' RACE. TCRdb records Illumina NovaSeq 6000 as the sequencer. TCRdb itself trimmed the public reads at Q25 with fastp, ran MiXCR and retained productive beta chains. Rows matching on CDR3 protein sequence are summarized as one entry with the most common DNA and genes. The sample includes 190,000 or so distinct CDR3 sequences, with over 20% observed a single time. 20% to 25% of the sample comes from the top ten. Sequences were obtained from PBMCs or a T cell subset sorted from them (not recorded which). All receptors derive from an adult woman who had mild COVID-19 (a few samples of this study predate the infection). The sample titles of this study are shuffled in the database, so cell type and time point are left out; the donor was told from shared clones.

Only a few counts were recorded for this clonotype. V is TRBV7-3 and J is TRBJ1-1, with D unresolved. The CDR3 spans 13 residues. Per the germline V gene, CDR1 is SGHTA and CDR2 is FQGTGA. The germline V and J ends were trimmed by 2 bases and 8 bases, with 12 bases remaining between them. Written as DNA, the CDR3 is TGTGCCAGCAGCTTAGGCGGTCTACCCGAAGCTTTCTTT. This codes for CASSLGGLPEAFF.

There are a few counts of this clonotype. CDR3 in amino acids: CASTLGPWQFF. The CDR3 nucleotides read TGCGCCAGCACCCTCGGGCCGTGGCAGTTCTTC. The chain combines TRBV5-1 with TRBJ2-1, with unresolved D. Germline-derived CDR1 and CDR2 are SGHRS and YFSETQ. The CDR3 covers 11 residues. The ends were cut back, 6 bases at V and 12 bases at J, with 13 bases in the middle.

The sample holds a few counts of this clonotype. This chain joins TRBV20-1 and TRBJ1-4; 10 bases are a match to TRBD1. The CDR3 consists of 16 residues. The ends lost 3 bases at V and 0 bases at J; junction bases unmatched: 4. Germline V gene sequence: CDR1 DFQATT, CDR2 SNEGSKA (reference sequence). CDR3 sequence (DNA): TGCAGTGCTAGTGGACAGGGGGTCGCAACTAATGAAAAACTGTTTTTT. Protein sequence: CSASGQGVATNEKLFF.

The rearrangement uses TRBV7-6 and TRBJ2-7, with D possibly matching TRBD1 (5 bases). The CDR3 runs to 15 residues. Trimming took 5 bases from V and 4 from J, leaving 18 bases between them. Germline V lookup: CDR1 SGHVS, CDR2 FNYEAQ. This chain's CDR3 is CASSPKIQGSYEQYF. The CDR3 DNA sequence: TGTGCCAGCAGCCCCAAAATCCAGGGATCGTACGAGCAGTACTTC.

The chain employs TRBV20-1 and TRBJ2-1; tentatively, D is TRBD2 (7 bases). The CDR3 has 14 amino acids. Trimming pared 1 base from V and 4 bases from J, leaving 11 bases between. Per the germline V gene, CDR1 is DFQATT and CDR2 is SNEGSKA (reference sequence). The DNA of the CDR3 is TGCAGTGCTAGAGGCGGGGGCCTATACAATGAGCAGTTCTTC. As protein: CSARGGGLYNEQFF.

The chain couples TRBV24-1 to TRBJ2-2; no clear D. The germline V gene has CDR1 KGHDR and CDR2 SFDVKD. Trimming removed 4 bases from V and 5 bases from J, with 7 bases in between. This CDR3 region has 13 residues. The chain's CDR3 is CATSDRSTGELFF. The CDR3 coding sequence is TGTGCCACCAGTGACCGGAGTACCGGGGAGCTGTTTTTT.

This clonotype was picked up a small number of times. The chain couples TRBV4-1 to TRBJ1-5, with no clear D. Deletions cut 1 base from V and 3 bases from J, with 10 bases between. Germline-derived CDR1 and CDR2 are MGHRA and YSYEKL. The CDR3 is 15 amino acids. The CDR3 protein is CASSQGSGPNQPQHF. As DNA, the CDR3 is TGCGCCAGCAGCCAAGGGTCCGGGCCCAATCAGCCCCAGCATTTT.

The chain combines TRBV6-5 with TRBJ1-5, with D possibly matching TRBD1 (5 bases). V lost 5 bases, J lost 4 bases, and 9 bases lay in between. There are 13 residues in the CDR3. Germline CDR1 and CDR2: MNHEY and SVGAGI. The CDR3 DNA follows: TGTGCCAGCAGTCCCCGACAGAATCAGCCCCAGCATTTT. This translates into CASSPRQNQPQHF.

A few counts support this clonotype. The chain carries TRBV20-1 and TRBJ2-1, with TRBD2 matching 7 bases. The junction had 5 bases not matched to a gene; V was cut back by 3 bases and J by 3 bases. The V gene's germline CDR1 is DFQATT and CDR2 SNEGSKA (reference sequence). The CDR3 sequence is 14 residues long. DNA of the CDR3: TGCAGTGCTAGTTCTAGCGGTGACTACAATGAGCAGTTCTTC. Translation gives CSASSSGDYNEQFF.

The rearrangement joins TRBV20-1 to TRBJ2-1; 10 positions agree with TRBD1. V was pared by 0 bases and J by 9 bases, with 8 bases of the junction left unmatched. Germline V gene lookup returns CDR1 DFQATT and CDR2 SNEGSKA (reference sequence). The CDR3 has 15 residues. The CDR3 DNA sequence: TGCAGTGCTAGAGATCCGGGACAGGGGTTAGGTGAGCAGTTCTTC. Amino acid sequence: CSARDPGQGLGEQFF.

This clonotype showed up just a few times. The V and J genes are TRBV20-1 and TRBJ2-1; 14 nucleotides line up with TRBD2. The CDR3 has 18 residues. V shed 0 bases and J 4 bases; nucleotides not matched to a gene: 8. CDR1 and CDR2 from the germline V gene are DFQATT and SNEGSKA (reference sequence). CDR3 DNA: TGCAGTGCTAGAGATCGAGGGACTAGCGGGAGCATTTACAATGAGCAGTTCTTC. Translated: CSARDRGTSGSIYNEQFF.

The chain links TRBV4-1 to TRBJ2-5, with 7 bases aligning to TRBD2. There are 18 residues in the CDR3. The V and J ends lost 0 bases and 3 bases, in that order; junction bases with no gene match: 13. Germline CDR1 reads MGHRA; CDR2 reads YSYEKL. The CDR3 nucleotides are TGCGCCAGCAGCCAAGAGGGGCGAGGTGTCGGGGGGAAAGAGACCCAGTACTTC. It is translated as CASSQEGRGVGGKETQYF.

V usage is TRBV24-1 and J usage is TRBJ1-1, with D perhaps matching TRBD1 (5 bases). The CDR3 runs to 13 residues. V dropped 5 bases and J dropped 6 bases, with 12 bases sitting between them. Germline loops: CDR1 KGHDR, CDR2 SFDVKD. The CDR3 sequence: CATSVQGRAEAFF. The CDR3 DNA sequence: TGTGCCACCAGTGTCCAGGGTCGCGCTGAAGCTTTCTTT.

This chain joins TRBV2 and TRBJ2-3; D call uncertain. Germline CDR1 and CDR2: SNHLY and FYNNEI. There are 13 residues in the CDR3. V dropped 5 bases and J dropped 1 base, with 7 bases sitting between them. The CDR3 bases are TGTGCCAGCAGTACTCTCCGCACAGATACGCAGTATTTT. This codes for CASSTLRTDTQYF.

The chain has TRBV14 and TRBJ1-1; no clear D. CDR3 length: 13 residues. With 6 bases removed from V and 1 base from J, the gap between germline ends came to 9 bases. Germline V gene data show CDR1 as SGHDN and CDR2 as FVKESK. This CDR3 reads CASSPNRNTEAFF. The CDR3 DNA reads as TGTGCCAGCAGTCCGAACCGGAACACTGAAGCTTTCTTT. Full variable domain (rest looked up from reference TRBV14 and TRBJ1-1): EAGVTQFPSHSVIEKGQTVTLRCDPISGHDNLYWYRRVMGKEIKFLLHFVKESKQDESGMPNNRFLAERTGGTYSTLKVQPAELEDSGVYFCASSPNRNTEAFFGQGTRLTVV.

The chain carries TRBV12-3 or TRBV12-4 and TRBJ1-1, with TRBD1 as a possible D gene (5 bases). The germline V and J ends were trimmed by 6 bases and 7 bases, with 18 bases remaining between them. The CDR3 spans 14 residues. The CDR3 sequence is CASSPTGGGVEAFF. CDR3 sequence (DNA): TGTGCCAGCAGCCCGACCGGGGGTGGGGTTGAAGCTTTCTTT.

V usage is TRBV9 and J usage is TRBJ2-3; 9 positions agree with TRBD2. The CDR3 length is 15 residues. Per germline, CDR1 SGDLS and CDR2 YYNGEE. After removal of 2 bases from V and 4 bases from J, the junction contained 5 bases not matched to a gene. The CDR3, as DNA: TGTGCCAGCAGCGTTTGGACTAGCGAGTCAGATACGCAGTATTTT. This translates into CASSVWTSESDTQYF.

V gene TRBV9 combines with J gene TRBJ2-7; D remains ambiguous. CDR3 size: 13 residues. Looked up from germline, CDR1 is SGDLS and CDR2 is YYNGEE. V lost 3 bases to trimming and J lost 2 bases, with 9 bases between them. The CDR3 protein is CASSARDPYEQYF. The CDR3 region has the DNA TGTGCCAGCAGCGCCCGAGACCCCTACGAGCAGTACTTC.

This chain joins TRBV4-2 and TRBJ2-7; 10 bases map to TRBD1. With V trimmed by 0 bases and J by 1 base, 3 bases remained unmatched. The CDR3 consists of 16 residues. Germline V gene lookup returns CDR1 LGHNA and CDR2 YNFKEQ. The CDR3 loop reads CASSQDRDRGSYEQYF. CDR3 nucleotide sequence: TGTGCCAGCAGCCAAGACCGGGACAGGGGTTCCTACGAGCAGTACTTC.

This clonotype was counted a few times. The CDR3 nucleotides read TGCGCCAGCAGCCCGTGGAATGGGGGGGGCTACACCTTC. Residues: CASSPWNGGGYTF. V gene TRBV4-1 combines with J gene TRBJ1-2; D possibly corresponds to TRBD1 (5 bases). There are 13 residues in the CDR3. Trimming stripped 4 bases from V and 8 bases from J, with 14 bases between. The germline V gene encodes CDR1 MGHRA and CDR2 YSYEKL.

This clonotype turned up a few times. The CDR3 here is CASSDSAGGSNYGYTF. CDR3 coding DNA: TGTGCCAGCAGTGATTCCGCTGGGGGATCTAACTATGGCTACACCTTC. This chain connects TRBV6-1 to TRBJ1-2; D perhaps matches TRBD1 (5 bases). The germline gives CDR1 MNHNS, CDR2 SASEGT. Deletions cut 3 bases from V and 0 bases from J, with 14 bases between. The CDR3 totals 16 residues.

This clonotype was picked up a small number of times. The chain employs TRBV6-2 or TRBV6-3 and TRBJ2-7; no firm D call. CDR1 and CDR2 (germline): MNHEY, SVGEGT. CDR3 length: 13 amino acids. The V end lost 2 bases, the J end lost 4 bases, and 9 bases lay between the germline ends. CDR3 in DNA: TGTGCCAGCAGTTACCCCGAGACGTACGAGCAGTACTTC. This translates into CASSYPETYEQYF.

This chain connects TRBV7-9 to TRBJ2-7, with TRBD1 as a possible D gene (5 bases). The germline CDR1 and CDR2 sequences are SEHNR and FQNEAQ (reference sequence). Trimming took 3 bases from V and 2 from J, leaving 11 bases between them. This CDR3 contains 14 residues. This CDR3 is CASSLGPVAYEQYF. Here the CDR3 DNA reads TGTGCCAGCAGCTTGGGGCCAGTAGCCTACGAGCAGTACTTC.

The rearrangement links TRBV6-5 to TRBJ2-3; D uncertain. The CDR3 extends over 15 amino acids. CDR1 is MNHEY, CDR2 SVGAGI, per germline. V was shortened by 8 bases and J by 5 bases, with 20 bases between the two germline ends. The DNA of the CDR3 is TGTGCCAGCTCTGGCGGCAGGTCTGTTTTAGATACGCAGTATTTT. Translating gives CASSGGRSVLDTQYF.